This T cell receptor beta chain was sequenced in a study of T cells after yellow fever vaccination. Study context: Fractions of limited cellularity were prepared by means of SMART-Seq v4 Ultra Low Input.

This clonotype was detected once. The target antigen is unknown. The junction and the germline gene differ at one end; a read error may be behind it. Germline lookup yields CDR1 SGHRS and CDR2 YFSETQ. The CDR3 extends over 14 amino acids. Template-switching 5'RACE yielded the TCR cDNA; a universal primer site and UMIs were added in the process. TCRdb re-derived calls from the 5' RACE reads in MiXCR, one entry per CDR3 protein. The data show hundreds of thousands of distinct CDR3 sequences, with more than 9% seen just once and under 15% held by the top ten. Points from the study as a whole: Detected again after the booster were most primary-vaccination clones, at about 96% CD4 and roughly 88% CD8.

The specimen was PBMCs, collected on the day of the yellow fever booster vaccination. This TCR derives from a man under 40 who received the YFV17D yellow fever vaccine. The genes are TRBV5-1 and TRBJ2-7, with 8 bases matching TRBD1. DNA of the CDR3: TGCGCCAGCATCTTGACAGGGGAATTCGGCGAGCAGTACTTC. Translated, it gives CASILTGEFGEQYF.